This TCR beta chain was observed in a study of T cells in Graves' hyperthyroidism and ophthalmopathy. Germline V gene lookup returns CDR1 LGHDT and CDR2 YNNKEL (reference sequence). This CDR3 region has 14 residues. TCR beta CDR3 regions were amplified from RNA. First-round RT-PCR of the TCR CDR3 relied on the HTBI primer set. TCRdb fed the multiplex PCR reads into MiXCR, producing one record per CDR3 protein. The sample records approximately 400,000 distinct CDR3 sequences, around 18% being singletons. Points on this clonotype: The germline gene is not matched at one end of the junction; a read error may be the cause.

Patients were excluded because of uncontrolled infection, other autoimmune disease, pregnancy or lactation. The chain carries TRBV3-1 and TRBJ1-3; no firm D call. The sample taken for sequencing was blood. This clonotype originated in a man younger than 30 with Graves' ophthalmopathy. CDR3 in DNA: TGTGCCAGCAGCCAACAGAGATCTGGAAACACCGTATATTTT. Translating it yields CASSQQRSGNTVYF.